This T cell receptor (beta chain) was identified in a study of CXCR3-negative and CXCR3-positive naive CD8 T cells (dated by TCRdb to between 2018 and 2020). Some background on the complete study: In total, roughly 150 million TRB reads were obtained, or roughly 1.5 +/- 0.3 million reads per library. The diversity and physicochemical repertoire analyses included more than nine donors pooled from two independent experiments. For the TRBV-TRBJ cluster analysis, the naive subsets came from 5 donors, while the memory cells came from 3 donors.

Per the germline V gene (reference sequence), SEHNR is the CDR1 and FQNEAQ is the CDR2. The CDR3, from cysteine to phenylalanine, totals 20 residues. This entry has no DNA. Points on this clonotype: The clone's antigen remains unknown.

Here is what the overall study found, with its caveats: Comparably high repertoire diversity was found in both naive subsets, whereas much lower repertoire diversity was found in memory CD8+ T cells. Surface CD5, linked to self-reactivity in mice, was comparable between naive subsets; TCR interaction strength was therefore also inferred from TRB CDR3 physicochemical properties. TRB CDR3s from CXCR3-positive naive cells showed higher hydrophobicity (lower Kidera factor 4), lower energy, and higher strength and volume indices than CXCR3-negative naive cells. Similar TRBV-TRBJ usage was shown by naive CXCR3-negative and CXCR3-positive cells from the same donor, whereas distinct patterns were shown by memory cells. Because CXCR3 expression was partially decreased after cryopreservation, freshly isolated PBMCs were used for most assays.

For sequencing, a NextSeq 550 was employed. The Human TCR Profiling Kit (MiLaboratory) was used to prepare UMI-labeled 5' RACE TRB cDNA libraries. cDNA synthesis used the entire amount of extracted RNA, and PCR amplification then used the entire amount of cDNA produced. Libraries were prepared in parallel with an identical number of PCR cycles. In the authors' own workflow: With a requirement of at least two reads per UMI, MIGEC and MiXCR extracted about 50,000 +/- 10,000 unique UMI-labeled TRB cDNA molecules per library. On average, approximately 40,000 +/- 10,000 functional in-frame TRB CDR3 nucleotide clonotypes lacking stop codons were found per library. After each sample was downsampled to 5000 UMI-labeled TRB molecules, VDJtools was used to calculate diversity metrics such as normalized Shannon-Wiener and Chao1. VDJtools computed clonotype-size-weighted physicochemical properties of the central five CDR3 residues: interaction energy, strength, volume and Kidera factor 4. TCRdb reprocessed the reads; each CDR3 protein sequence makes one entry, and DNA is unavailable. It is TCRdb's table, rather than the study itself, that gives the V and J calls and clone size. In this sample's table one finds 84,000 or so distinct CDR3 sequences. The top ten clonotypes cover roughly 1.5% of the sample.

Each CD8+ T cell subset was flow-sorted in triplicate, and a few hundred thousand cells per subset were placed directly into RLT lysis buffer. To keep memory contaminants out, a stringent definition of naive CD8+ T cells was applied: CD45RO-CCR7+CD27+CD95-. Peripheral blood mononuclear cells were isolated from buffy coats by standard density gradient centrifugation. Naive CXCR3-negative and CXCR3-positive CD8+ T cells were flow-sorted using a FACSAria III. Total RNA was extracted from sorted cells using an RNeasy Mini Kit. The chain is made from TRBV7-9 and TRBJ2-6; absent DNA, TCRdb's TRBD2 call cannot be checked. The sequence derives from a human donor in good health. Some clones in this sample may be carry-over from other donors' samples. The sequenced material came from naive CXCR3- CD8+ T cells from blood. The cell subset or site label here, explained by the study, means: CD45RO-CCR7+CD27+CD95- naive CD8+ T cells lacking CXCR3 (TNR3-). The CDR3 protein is CASSLSGGGVNNSGANVLTF.